The 17 T cell receptor beta chains reported below all come from one sample, sequenced in a study of T cell responses to AZD1222 COVID-19 vaccine. Sequenced by immunoSEQ multiplex PCR; TCRdb stores in-frame clones only, minus some. The data hold more than 90,000 clones, with around nine tenths observed a single time. The sample here was peripheral blood, taken 28 days after the second AZD1222 dose. These receptors all come from an adult who received the AZD1222 COVID-19 vaccine.

V is TRBV20-1 and J is TRBJ2-7, with 7 bases lining up with TRBD2. The CDR3 loop spans 13 amino acids. J lost 6 bases, V lost 3 bases, and 8 bases had no gene match. Germline CDR1 is DFQATT and CDR2 is SNEGSKA (reference sequence). The CDR3 spells CSASRGLLREQYF. DNA of the CDR3: TGCAGTGCTAGTAGGGGACTACTACGCGAGCAGTACTTC.

This clone was detected once. V gene TRBV29-1 combines with J gene TRBJ1-1; D is possibly TRBD1 (6 bases). The CDR3 spans 13 residues. Germline loops: CDR1 SQVTM, CDR2 ANQGSEA. V dropped 6 bases and J dropped 2 bases, with 13 bases sitting between them. Here the CDR3 reads CSVQGFLNTEAFF. CDR3 bases: TGCAGCGTACAGGGTTTCCTAAACACTGAAGCTTTCTTT.

This clone was observed a handful of times. This chain joins TRBV7-2 and TRBJ2-1; possibly TRBD2 for D (6 bases). Trimming shortened V by 1 base and J by 10 bases, and 14 bases separated the two germline ends. In germline, CDR1 is SGHTA, CDR2 FQGNSA. This CDR3 region has 14 residues. The CDR3 sequence is CASSLVSGPWEQFF. The CDR3 nucleotides read TGTGCCAGCAGCTTAGTTAGCGGACCCTGGGAGCAGTTCTTC. Full variable domain (remainder filled in from reference TRBV7-2 and TRBJ2-1): GAGVSQSPSNKVTEKGKDVELRCDPISGHTALYWYRQSLGQGLEFLIYFQGNSAPDKSGLPSDRFSAERTGGSVSTLTIQRTQQEDSAVYLCASSLVSGPWEQFFGPGTRLTVL.

The chain carries TRBV28 and TRBJ2-1; 7 positions match TRBD1. The V gene end was trimmed by 2 bases and the J gene end by 4 bases; junction bases not matched to a gene: 2. This CDR3 is built from 14 residues. In germline, CDR1 is MDHEN, CDR2 SYDVKM. In nucleotides, the CDR3 is TGTGCCAGCAGTTTAAGGGACAGTTACAATGAGCAGTTCTTC. It translates to CASSLRDSYNEQFF.

The CDR3 sequence: CASSARLAGTYNEQFF. The CDR3 nucleotides read TGTGCCAGCAGCGCCCGACTAGCGGGAACCTACAATGAGCAGTTCTTC. The gene calls are TRBV7-8 and TRBJ2-1; 11 nucleotides line up with TRBD2. The germline CDR1 and CDR2 sequences are SGHVS and FQNEAQ. The V segment lost 5 bases and the J segment 2 bases; nucleotides outside the gene matches: 5. This CDR3 region has 16 residues.

The V and J genes are TRBV6-1 and TRBJ2-3, with D tentatively TRBD2 (6 bases). Looked up from germline, CDR1 is MNHNS and CDR2 is SASEGT. CDR3 length: 16 amino acids. V lost 2 bases to trimming and J lost 2 bases, with 14 bases between them. The CDR3 protein is CASSERVAETTDTQYF. CDR3 DNA sequence: TGTGCCAGCAGTGAAAGGGTAGCGGAGACCACAGATACGCAGTATTTT.

V is TRBV3-1 (or the pseudogene TRBV3-2) and J is TRBJ2-2, with no clear D. Germline loops: CDR1 LGHDT, CDR2 YNNKEL (reference sequence). Between the trimmed V and J ends, which lost 6 bases and 3 bases, there was a span of 5 bases. The CDR3 is made up of 12 amino acids. The CDR3 coding sequence is TGTGCCAGCAGGTGGGACACCGGGGAGCTGTTTTTT. Residues: CASRWDTGELFF.

This clone has just a few counts. This sequence joins TRBV6-2 or TRBV6-3 and TRBJ1-5; D is undetermined. CDR3 length: 16 amino acids. In germline, CDR1 is MNHEY, CDR2 SVGEGT. V lost 6 bases and J lost 9, with 24 bases in between. The CDR3 is CASSHPIAGLAGPQHF. CDR3 DNA: TGTGCCAGCAGCCACCCTATTGCGGGGTTAGCAGGGCCCCAGCATTTT.

This clone was detected only a few times. The chain couples TRBV7-9 to TRBJ2-4; 11 nucleotides agree with TRBD2. Germline-derived CDR1 and CDR2 are SEHNR and FQNEAQ (reference sequence). J lost 8 bases, V lost 2 bases, and 11 bases had no gene match. The CDR3 totals 17 residues. For the CDR3, the DNA is TGTGCCAGCAGCTTAACGGCTAGCGGGAGGCCTGGGGACATTCAGTACTTC. As protein: CASSLTASGRPGDIQYF.

This clone appeared a few times. The CDR3 spells CASSLATGLEQYF. The CDR3 DNA is TGTGCCAGCAGCTTAGCTACGGGACTCGAGCAGTACTTC. The genes are TRBV7-7 and TRBJ2-7; TRBD2 might be the D (6 bases). Germline CDR1 reads SSHAT; CDR2 reads FNYEAQ (reference sequence). Trimming stripped 0 bases from V and 6 bases from J, with 9 bases between. This CDR3 is built from 13 residues.

The chain recombines TRBV30 with TRBJ1-3; D uncertain. CDR3 length: 13 residues. The ends were cut back, 3 bases at V and 0 bases at J, with 6 bases in the middle. CDR1 is GTSNPN, CDR2 SVGIG, per germline (reference sequence). The CDR3 nucleotides are TGTGCCTGGAGGTTGTACTCTGGAAACACCATATATTTT. This sequence encodes CAWRLYSGNTIYF.

V is TRBV19 and J is TRBJ2-3, with D possibly called TRBD1 or TRBD2 (5 bases each). Per germline, CDR1 LNHDA and CDR2 SQIVND (reference sequence). V was trimmed by 8 bases and J by 1 base, leaving 10 bases between them. The CDR3 is 13 amino acids. The chain's CDR3 is CASGTQGTDTQYF. The CDR3 nucleotides read TGTGCCAGTGGGACCCAGGGCACAGATACGCAGTATTTT.

This chain uses TRBV18 with TRBJ2-1, with 7 bases lining up with TRBD1. CDR1 and CDR2 from the germline V gene are KGHSH and LQKENI. The CDR3 contains 15 residues. Losses at the gene ends were 0 bases for V and 3 bases for J; bases not matched to a gene: 2. For the CDR3, the DNA is TGTGCCAGCTCACCACCGGGACAGAACTACAATGAGCAGTTCTTC. It codes for CASSPPGQNYNEQFF.

The rearrangement uses TRBV6-5 and TRBJ2-7; no reliable D call. With 0 bases removed from V and 5 bases from J, the gap between germline ends came to 11 bases. CDR3 size: 14 residues. Germline V gene data show CDR1 as MNHEY and CDR2 as SVGAGI. CDR3 sequence (DNA): TGTGCCAGCAGTTACTCGAGCGAAACGGACGAGCAGTACTTC. This sequence encodes CASSYSSETDEQYF.

The chain couples TRBV27 to TRBJ1-4; D is undetermined. CDR3 length: 14 amino acids. Trimming removed 0 bases at V and 4 bases at J, with 6 bases between. In germline, CDR1 is MNHEY, CDR2 SMNVEV (reference sequence). The CDR3 nucleotides read TGTGCCAGCAGTTTATCCGCCCGTAATGAAAAACTGTTTTTT. This gives the protein CASSLSARNEKLFF.

This chain joins TRBV7-2 and TRBJ2-7; TRBD2 matches at 12 bases. Germline CDR1 is SGHTA and CDR2 is FQGNSA. The CDR3 has 15 amino acids. V lost 6 bases and J lost 2; bases outside the gene matches: 5. The CDR3 DNA follows: TGTGCCAGCAGAATCCTAGCGGGAGGGCCCTACGAGCAGTACTTC. Translating gives CASRILAGGPYEQYF.

J is TRBJ1-1 and V is TRBV2; TRBD1 aligns across 7 bases. The CDR3 is 13 amino acids. V gave up 6 bases and J gave up 5 bases; unmatched junction bases: 6. Germline V gene data show CDR1 as SNHLY and CDR2 as FYNNEI. CDR3 DNA sequence: TGTGCCAGCAGGAGACAGGGTGCGACTGAAGCTTTCTTT. It is translated as CASRRQGATEAFF.